This T cell receptor (beta chain) was obtained from a study of blood T cell repertoires in COVID-19. Deletions cut 3 bases from V and 9 bases from J, with 18 bases between. The CDR3 has 16 residues. Germline CDR1 and CDR2: LGHNA and YSLEER. Original data processing: The authors estimated nucleated cell counts from reference gene primer amplification. Sequencing was performed with immunoSEQ multiplex PCR; in TCRdb, only in-frame clones are kept and a portion is missing. D and trimming were read from the DNA, whereas the V and J calls and clone size are those reported in that table. The sample comprises about 62,000 clones, 65% to 85% of which are singletons, and over 5% rests with the top ten.

Sequences were obtained from peripheral blood. The J gene is TRBJ1-6, the V gene TRBV4-3; D is perhaps TRBD1 (6 bases). This sequence originates from a woman between 50 and 59 years old with active or convalescent COVID-19. The CDR3 DNA reads TGCGCCAGCAGCCACGAGCCGGGGGGCGCTTCTTCACCCCTCCACTTT. This encodes CASSHEPGGASSPLHF.